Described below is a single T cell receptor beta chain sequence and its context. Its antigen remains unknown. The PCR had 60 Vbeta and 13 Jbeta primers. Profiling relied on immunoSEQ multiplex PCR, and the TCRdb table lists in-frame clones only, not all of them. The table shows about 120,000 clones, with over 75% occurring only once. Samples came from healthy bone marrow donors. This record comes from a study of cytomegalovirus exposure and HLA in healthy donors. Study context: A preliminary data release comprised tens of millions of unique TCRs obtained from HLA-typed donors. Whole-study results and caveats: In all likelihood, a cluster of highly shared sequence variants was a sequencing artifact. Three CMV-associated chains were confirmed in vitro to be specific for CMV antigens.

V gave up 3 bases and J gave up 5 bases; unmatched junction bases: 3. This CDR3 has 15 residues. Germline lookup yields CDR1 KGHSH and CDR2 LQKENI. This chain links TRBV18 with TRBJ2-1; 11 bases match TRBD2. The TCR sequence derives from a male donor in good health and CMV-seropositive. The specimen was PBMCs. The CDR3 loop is CASSPTSGRDNEQFF. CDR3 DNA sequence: TGTGCCAGCTCACCTACTAGCGGGAGAGACAATGAGCAGTTCTTC.